This is a list of T cell receptor beta chains from one sample in a study of T cells in Graves' hyperthyroidism and ophthalmopathy. TCRdb ran MiXCR on the multiplex PCR reads and lists one entry per CDR3 protein. The sample shows over 700,000 distinct CDR3 sequences, approximately 40% of them seen only once. What was sequenced was blood. These TCRs come from a woman between 35 and 50 years old with Graves' hyperthyroidism. CDR3s include the opening cysteine and the closing phenylalanine or tryptophan. The D gene is left open where the match is weak. The size entry is marked missing in some rows and otherwise reads once, few, many or a size class.

TRBD2	TRBJ2-2	-	TRBV10-2	TGCGCCAGCATCCCTAGCGGGGAATCGAACACCGGGGAGCTGTTTTTT	CASIPSGESNTGELFF
-	TRBJ2-2	-	TRBV6-4	TGTGCCAGCAGTGGGACTTATGGAGCTACCGGGGAGCTGTTTTTT	CASSGTYGATGELFF
TRBD1	TRBJ1-2	few	TRBV12-5	TGTGCTAGTGGTTTGACCCCGGGACAGGGTAACTATGGCTACACCTTC	CASGLTPGQGNYGYTF
-	TRBJ1-1	-	TRBV10-2	TGCGCCAGCAGTTATATCAGAGAGCGGGCTGAAGCTTTCTTT	CASSYIRERAEAFF
-	TRBJ1-2	many	TRBV7-2	TGTGCCAGCAGCCCCGGGGCGGCGACACACTATGGCTACACCTTC	CASSPGAATHYGYTF
TRBD1	TRBJ2-5	many	TRBV7-3	TGTGCCAGCAGCCGCACCGGGACAGGGCCAGAGACCCAGTACTTC	CASSRTGTGPETQYF
-	TRBJ2-1	-	TRBV20-1	TGCAGTGCTAATGAGGTCGGTCGTGAGCAGTTCTTC	CSANEVGREQFF
-	TRBJ1-2	few	TRBV7-2	TGTGCCAGCAGCTTAGCACACGACCCACGCGGCTACACCTTC	CASSLAHDPRGYTF
-	TRBJ2-7	many	TRBV10-2	TGCGCCAGCAGAGATGGACGGATTCAGTACTTC	CASRDGRIQYF
TRBD1	TRBJ2-7	-	TRBV6-4	TGTGCCAGCAGTCCCCCCGGGACAGGGGCTGGGGAGCAGTACTTC	CASSPPGTGAGEQYF
TRBD1	TRBJ2-5	many	TRBV2	TGTGCCAGCAGGGGACAGCAAGAGACCCAGTACTTC	CASRGQQETQYF
-	TRBJ1-3	many	TRBV20-1	TGCAGTGCTAGAGGTGGCGGGAATGGAAACACCATATATTTT	CSARGGGNGNTIYF
TRBD1	TRBJ2-7	few	TRBV11-2	TGTGCCAGCAGCTTAGAGGCAGGGGGCGTTTACGAGCAGTACTTC	CASSLEAGGVYEQYF
-	TRBJ1-1	many	TRBV6-5	TGTGCCAGCAGTTACTCAGGTCGAGATCCCTCGGGAGCTTTCTTT	CASSYSGRDPSGAFF
-	TRBJ1-3	many	TRBV10-3	TGTGCCATCAGTGTTGGAAACACCATATATTTT	CAISVGNTIYF
-	TRBJ2-5	many	TRBV7-2	TGTGCCAGCACCGGCGGAGGGGGGGCGGAAGAGACCCAGTACTTC	CASTGGGGAEETQYF
-	TRBJ1-2	-	TRBV28	TGTGCCAGCAGTTTTCGACACTCACCCTATGGCTACACCTTC	CASSFRHSPYGYTF
-	TRBJ1-3	-	TRBV7-9	TGTGCCAGCAGCCCCTCCCAAGGCAGCATCTCTGGAAACACCATATATTTT	CASSPSQGSISGNTIYF
TRBD1	TRBJ1-1	few	TRBV6-6	TGTGCCAGCAGTCCTCAGGGGGGGGAAGCTTTCTTT	CASSPQGGEAFF
TRBD1	TRBJ1-6	many	TRBV15	TGTGCCACCAGCAGGGGCCGGGACAGGGCCCAGCACTTT	CATSRGRDRAQHF
TRBD1	TRBJ1-2	few	TRBV10-3	TGTGCCACCCGACTAGGACAGGGGGTGGGTAACACCTTC	CATRLGQGVGNTF
TRBD1	TRBJ2-2	-	TRBV7-2	TGTGCCAGCAGCTTCCCCTCTATCCCAGGGGGCGGGGAGCTGTTTTTT	CASSFPSIPGGGELFF
TRBD1	TRBJ2-1	-	TRBV10-3	TGTGCCATCGCCTTGGACGGGACAGGGAAGGATGAGCAGTTCTTC	CAIALDGTGKDEQFF
-	TRBJ1-1	few	TRBV6-6	TGTGCCAGCAGTTACTCCCCGGGGGGCGGCACTGAAGCTTTCTTT	CASSYSPGGGTEAFF
TRBD1	TRBJ1-3	once	TRBV29-1	TGCAGCGTTCTTTCGTTGACAGGGTATTCTGGAAACACCATATATTTT	CSVLSLTGYSGNTIYF
-	TRBJ1-4	-	TRBV2	TGTGCCAGCAGATCATCCGGACTAAATGAAAAACTGTTTTTT	CASRSSGLNEKLFF
-	TRBJ2-2	-	TRBV7-3	TGTGCCAGCAGCCCTCGAACGACCCTGGGGGGCGGGGTGAACACCGGGGAGCTGTTTTTT	CASSPRTTLGGGVNTGELFF
-	TRBJ1-3	-	TRBV9	TGTGCCAGCAGTTACTCCGGGACCGACTCTGGAAACACCATATATTTT	CASSYSGTDSGNTIYF
TRBD2	TRBJ2-1	-	TRBV7-2	TGTGCCAGCAGCCGTAGCGGGAGTTGGGGCAATGAGCAGTTCTTC	CASSRSGSWGNEQFF
-	TRBJ1-1	-	TRBV10-2	TGTGCCAGCAGCTTGATCGACAGGATGGACACTGAAGCTTTCTTT	CASSLIDRMDTEAFF
-	TRBJ1-1	-	TRBV7-2	TGTGCCAGCAGCCAAGGACAGATAAACACTGAAGCTTTCTTT	CASSQGQINTEAFF
-	TRBJ2-6	-	TRBV7-2	TGTGCCAGCAGCTTACTGGGCGCCGCTGGGGCCAACGTCCTGACTTTC	CASSLLGAAGANVLTF
TRBD1	TRBJ2-7	few	TRBV6-5	TGTGCCAGCAGTTACTTCGGGACAGGGGCCTACGAGCAGTACTTC	CASSYFGTGAYEQYF
-	TRBJ2-2	-	TRBV7-9	TGTGCCAGCAGCTTTCGGTCAGGGAACACCGGGGAGCTGTTTTTT	CASSFRSGNTGELFF
-	TRBJ1-6	many	TRBV10-3	TGTGCCATCAGTGAGTGGGACATTAATTCACCCCTCCACTTT	CAISEWDINSPLHF
-	TRBJ1-5	many	TRBV19	TGTGCCAGTGCCGCCCCCCCAGGGCCCCAGCATTTT	CASAAPPGPQHF
TRBD2	TRBJ2-7	few	TRBV19	TGTGCCAGTAGTTTCGCGGCGGGGAGCGGGACTAGCTCCTACGAGCAGTACTTC	CASSFAAGSGTSSYEQYF
-	TRBJ2-5	few	TRBV20-1	TGCAGTGCTAGATCAGTTTACCAAGAGACCCAGTACTTC	CSARSVYQETQYF
TRBD1	TRBJ1-5	many	TRBV2	TGTGCCAGCAGGGACGGACAGGGGAGGGGGAATCAGCCCCAGCATTTT	CASRDGQGRGNQPQHF
TRBD1	TRBJ2-7	-	TRBV7-9	TGTGCCAGCAGGTTGGCGGGACAGGGGGGTACCTACGAGCAGTACTTC	CASRLAGQGGTYEQYF
-	TRBJ2-5	-	TRBV29-1	TGCAGCGTTCGGGTAGAAGGGGAGACCCAGTACTTC	CSVRVEGETQYF